This T cell receptor beta chain was retrieved from a study of T cell repertoires in cytomegalovirus infection. Study overall: CMV infection together with matching HLA type was indicated by public TCR beta signatures. Study results and limitations: Clonotypes of TCR beta that were HLA-C-restricted and CMV-specific dominated the ex vivo response.

With respect to this clonotype: What it recognizes is unknown.

TCRdb re-derived calls from the reads in MiXCR, one entry per CDR3 protein. The sample records approximately 700,000 distinct CDR3 sequences, 35% being singletons. The CDR3 has 14 amino acids. Looked up from germline, CDR1 is MNHEY and CDR2 is SVGAGI. V shed 6 bases and J shed 0 bases, with 9 bases lying between them. V usage is TRBV6-5 and J usage is TRBJ1-5; a possible D gene is TRBD1 (6 bases). Source material: PBMCs. The sequence derives from a human donor in good health (CMV status not recorded). Some clones in this sample may be carry-over from other donors' samples. The CDR3, as DNA: TGTGCCAGCAGGGGGGGCGATAGCAATCAGCCCCAGCATTTT. Its translation: CASRGGDSNQPQHF.